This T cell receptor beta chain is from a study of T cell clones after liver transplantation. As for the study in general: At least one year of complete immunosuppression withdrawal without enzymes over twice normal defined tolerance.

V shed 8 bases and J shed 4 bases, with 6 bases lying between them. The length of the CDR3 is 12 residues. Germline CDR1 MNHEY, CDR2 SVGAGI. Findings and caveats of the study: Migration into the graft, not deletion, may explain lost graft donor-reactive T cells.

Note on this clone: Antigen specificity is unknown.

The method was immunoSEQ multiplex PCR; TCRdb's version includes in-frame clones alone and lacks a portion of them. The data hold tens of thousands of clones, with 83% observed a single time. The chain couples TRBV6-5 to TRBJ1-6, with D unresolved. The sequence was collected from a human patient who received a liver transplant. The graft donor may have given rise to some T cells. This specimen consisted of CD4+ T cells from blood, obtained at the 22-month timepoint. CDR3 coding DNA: TGTGCCAGCTCGGCATATAATTCACCCCTCCACTTT. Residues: CASSAYNSPLHF.